What follows are 12 T cell receptor beta chains derived from one specimen sequenced in a study of shared clonotypes between healthy human individuals. CD45RO-negative, CCR7-positively selected cells formed the naive CD8 fraction, excluding terminally differentiated effector memory CD45RA+ cells. Assay: immunoSEQ multiplex PCR; the TCRdb copy retains only in-frame clones and omits some. This sample has about 2,100,000 clones; more than 85% occur once, and the top ten carry 1.5% to 2%. Sequencing used naive CD8+ T cells from PBMCs. All receptors come from a man between 18 and 35 years old in good health. Some clones in this sample may be carry-over from other donors' samples.

The chain is built from TRBV11-2 and TRBJ2-7; 10 positions match TRBD2. This CDR3 is built from 17 residues. V shed 1 base and J 1 base; nucleotides not matched to a gene: 7. In germline, CDR1 is SGHAT, CDR2 FQNNGV. The CDR3 coding sequence is TGTGCCAGCAGCTTAGGACCCGGACTAGCGGATTCCTACGAGCAGTACTTC. Translating it yields CASSLGPGLADSYEQYF.

CDR3 protein: CASSLDREVQPQHF. The CDR3, as DNA: TGTGCCAGTAGTTTGGACAGGGAGGTACAGCCCCAGCATTTT. V and J are TRBV19 and TRBJ1-5, with 8 bases fitting TRBD1. Germline-derived CDR1 and CDR2 are LNHDA and SQIVND (reference sequence). This CDR3 comprises 14 residues. V lost 5 bases and J lost 7; bases outside the gene matches: 7.

J is TRBJ1-2 and V is TRBV27, with D unclear. The CDR3 consists of 14 residues. Germline V gene data show CDR1 as MNHEY and CDR2 as SMNVEV (reference sequence). V was cut by 10 bases and J by 3 bases, with 18 bases left in between. CDR3 loop: CATRWGGSDYGYTF. DNA of the CDR3: TGTGCCACCCGATGGGGAGGCAGTGACTATGGCTACACCTTC.

The rearrangement links TRBV27 to TRBJ2-7, with D possibly being TRBD1 (5 bases). V was trimmed by 6 bases and J by 6 bases, leaving 30 bases between them. Germline CDR1 is MNHEY and CDR2 is SMNVEV (reference sequence). The CDR3 has 18 amino acids. CDR3 region: CASSPLPGQGPPGAEQYF. The DNA for the CDR3 is TGTGCCAGCAGCCCCCTCCCCGGGCAGGGTCCCCCTGGGGCCGAGCAGTACTTC.

The chain carries TRBV19 and TRBJ2-7, with a tentative D call TRBD1 (5 bases). V was cut by 5 bases and J by 3 bases, with 11 bases left in between. Germline V gives CDR1 LNHDA, CDR2 SQIVND (reference sequence). This CDR3 spans 13 amino acids. CDR3 nucleotide sequence: TGTGCCAGTAGTTTGGGGCCTCTCTACGAGCAGTACTTC. This translates into CASSLGPLYEQYF.

This clone was counted a few times. Other nucleotide sequences from this sample produce the same CDR3. The CDR3 spells CASSERGEQFF. CDR3 nucleotide sequence: TGTGCCAGCAGTGAGCGAGGAGAGCAGTTCTTC. V is TRBV2 and J is TRBJ2-1; no clear D. V lost 3 bases and J 10 bases, leaving 7 bases between the germline ends. The CDR3 extends over 11 amino acids. Germline V gene data show CDR1 as SNHLY and CDR2 as FYNNEI.

In DNA form, the CDR3 reads TGTGCCTCAAGGGACAGGAGGATTGGATACGAGCAGTACTTC. Amino acid sequence: CASRDRRIGYEQYF. The chain is built from TRBV30 and TRBJ2-7, with 8 bases that match TRBD1. CDR1 is GTSNPN, CDR2 SVGIG, per germline (reference sequence). CDR3 size: 14 residues. V shed 7 bases and J 4 bases; nucleotides not matched to a gene: 12. The variable domain in full, completed from reference TRBV30 and TRBJ2-7, reads SQTIHQWPATLVQPVGSPLSLECTVEGTSNPNLYWYRQAAGRGLQLLFYSVGIGQISSEVPQNLSASRPQDRQFILSSKKLLLSDSGFYLCASRDRRIGYEQYFGPGTRLTVT.

This rearrangement joins TRBV11-2 to TRBJ1-2; a weak D match, TRBD1 (6 bases). V gave up 6 bases and J gave up 8 bases, with 10 bases separating them. The length of the CDR3 is 11 residues. The germline CDR1 and CDR2 sequences are SGHAT and FQNNGV. The CDR3, as DNA: TGTGCCAGCAGTAGGGGGGACGGCTACACCTTC. Protein sequence: CASSRGDGYTF.

The count of this clone is one. The V call is TRBV19, the J call TRBJ2-3; unclear D gene. The germline gives CDR1 LNHDA, CDR2 SQIVND (reference sequence). The CDR3 has 15 residues. Trimming took 3 bases from V and 0 from J, leaving 10 bases between them. CDR3 sequence reads: CASSIGTTSTDTQYF. In DNA form, the CDR3 reads TGTGCCAGTAGTATCGGTACTACCAGCACAGATACGCAGTATTTT.

CDR3 nucleotide sequence: TGTGCCAGCAGCCGAGAGGGGGAGTGGTCCTACGAGCAGTACTTC. The encoded protein is CASSREGEWSYEQYF. V gene TRBV2 combines with J gene TRBJ2-7, with D tentatively TRBD1 (6 bases). CDR3 length equals 15 residues. Germline V gene lookup returns CDR1 SNHLY and CDR2 FYNNEI. The V gene lost 6 bases and the J gene lost 1 base, with 16 bases spanning the gap.

The chain recombines TRBV7-3 with TRBJ2-7; D uncertain. With 5 bases removed from V and 5 bases from J, the gap between germline ends came to 13 bases. This CDR3 is built from 13 residues. Germline CDR1 SGHTA, CDR2 FQGTGA. This chain's CDR3 is CASSPNGYDEQYF. The CDR3, as DNA: TGTGCCAGCAGCCCCAACGGGTACGACGAGCAGTACTTC.

The chain carries TRBV5-1 and TRBJ2-7; D may be TRBD1 or TRBD2 (5 bases each). Germline V lookup: CDR1 SGHRS, CDR2 YFSETQ. Trimming stripped 3 bases from V and 0 bases from J, with 13 bases between. The CDR3 totals 15 residues. Here the CDR3 DNA reads TGCGCCAGCAGCTCGCCGGGACGGAGCTCCTACGAGCAGTACTTC. Translating it yields CASSSPGRSSYEQYF.